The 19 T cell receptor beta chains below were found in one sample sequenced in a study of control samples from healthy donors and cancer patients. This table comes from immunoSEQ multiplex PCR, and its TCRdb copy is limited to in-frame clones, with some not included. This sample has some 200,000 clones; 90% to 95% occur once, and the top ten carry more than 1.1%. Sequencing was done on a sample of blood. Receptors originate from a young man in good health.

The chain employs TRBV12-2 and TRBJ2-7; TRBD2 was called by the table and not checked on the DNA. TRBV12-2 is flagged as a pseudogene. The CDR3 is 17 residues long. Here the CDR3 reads CASRLVISGAFSYEQYF. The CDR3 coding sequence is TGTGCAAGTCGCTTAGTTATTAGCGGGGCCTTCTCCTACGAGCAGTACTTC.

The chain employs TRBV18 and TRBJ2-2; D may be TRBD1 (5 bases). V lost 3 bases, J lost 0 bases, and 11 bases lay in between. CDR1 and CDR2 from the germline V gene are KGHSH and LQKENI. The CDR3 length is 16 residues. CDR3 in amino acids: CASSPWTLSNTGELFF. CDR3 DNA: TGTGCCAGCTCACCTTGGACATTGTCGAACACCGGGGAGCTGTTTTTT.

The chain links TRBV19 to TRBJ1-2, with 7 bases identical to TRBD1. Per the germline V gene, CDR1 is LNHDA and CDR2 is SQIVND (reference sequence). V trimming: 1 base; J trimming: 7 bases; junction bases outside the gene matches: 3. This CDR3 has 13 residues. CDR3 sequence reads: CASSIGTGFGYTF. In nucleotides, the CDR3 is TGTGCCAGTAGTATAGGGACAGGCTTTGGCTACACCTTC.

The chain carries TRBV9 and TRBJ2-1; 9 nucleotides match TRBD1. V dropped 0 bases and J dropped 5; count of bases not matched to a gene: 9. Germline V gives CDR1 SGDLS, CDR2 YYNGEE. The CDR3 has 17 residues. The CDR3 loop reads CASSVEGGTGRDNEQFF. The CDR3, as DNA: TGTGCCAGCAGCGTAGAGGGGGGGACAGGGAGAGACAATGAGCAGTTCTTC.

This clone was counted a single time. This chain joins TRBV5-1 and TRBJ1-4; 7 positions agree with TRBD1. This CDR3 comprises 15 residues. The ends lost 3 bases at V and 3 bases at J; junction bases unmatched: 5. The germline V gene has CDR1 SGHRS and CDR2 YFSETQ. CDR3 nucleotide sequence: TGCGCCAGCAGCTGGTCAGGGACAGCTAATGAAAAACTGTTTTTT. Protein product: CASSWSGTANEKLFF.

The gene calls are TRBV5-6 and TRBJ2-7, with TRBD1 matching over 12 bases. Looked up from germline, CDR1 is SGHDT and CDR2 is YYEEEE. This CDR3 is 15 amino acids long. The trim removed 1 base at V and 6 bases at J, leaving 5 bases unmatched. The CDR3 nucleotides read TGTGCCAGCAGCTTGCACGGGACAGGGGGCCGCGAGCAGTACTTC. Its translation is CASSLHGTGGREQYF.

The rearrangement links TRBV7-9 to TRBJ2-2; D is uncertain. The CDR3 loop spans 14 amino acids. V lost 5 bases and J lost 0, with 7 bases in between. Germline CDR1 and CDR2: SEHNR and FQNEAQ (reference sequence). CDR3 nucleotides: TGTGCCAGCAGCGAGGCGACGAACACCGGGGAGCTGTTTTTT. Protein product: CASSEATNTGELFF.

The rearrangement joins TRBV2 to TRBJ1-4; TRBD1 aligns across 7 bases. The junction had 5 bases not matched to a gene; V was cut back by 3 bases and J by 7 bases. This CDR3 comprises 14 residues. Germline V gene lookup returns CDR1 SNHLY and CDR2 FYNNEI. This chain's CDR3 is CASSDRGGSEKLFF. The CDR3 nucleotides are TGTGCCAGCAGTGATCGAGGGGGCTCTGAAAAACTGTTTTTT. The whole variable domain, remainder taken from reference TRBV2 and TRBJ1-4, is EPEVTQTPSHQVTQMGQEVILRCVPISNHLYFYWYRQILGQKVEFLVSFYNNEISEKSEIFDDQFSVERPDGSNFTLKIRSTKLEDSAMYFCASSDRGGSEKLFFGSGTQLSVL.

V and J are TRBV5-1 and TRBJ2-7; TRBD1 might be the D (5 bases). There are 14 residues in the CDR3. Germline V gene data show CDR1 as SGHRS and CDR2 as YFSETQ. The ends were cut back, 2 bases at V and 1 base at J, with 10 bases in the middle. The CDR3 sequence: CASSLQASSYEQYF. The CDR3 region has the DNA TGCGCCAGCAGCTTACAGGCCAGTTCCTACGAGCAGTACTTC.

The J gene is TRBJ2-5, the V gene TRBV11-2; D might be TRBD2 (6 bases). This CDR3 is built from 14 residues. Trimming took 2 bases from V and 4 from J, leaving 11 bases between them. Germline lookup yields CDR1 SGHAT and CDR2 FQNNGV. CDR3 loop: CASSLILAAETQYF. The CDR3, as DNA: TGTGCCAGCAGCTTAATACTAGCCGCAGAGACCCAGTACTTC. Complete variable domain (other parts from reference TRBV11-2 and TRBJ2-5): EAGVAQSPRYKIIEKRQSVAFWCNPISGHATLYWYQQILGQGPKLLIQFQNNGVVDDSQLPKDRFSAERLKGVDSTLKIQPAKLEDSAVYLCASSLILAAETQYFGPGTRLLVL.

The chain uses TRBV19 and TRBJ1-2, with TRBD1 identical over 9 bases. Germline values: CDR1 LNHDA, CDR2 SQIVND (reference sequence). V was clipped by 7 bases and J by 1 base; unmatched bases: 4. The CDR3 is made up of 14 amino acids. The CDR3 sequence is CASIRTGVNYGYTF. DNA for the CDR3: TGTGCCAGTATCCGGACAGGGGTTAACTATGGCTACACCTTC.

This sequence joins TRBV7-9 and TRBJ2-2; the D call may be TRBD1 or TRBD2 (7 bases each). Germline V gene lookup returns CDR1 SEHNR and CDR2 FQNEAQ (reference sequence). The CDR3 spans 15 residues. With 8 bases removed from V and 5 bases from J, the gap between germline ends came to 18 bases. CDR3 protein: CASGSGGARTGELFF. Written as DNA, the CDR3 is TGTGCCAGCGGCTCAGGGGGGGCTAGAACCGGGGAGCTGTTTTTT.

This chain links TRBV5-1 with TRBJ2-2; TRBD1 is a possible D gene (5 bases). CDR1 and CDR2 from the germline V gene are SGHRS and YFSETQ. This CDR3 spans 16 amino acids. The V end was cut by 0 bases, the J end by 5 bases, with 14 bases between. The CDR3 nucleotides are TGCGCCAGCAGCTTGGCACAGGCCCCCGGGACCGGGGAGCTGTTTTTT. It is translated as CASSLAQAPGTGELFF. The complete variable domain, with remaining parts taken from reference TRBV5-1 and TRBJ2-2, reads KAGVTQTPRYLIKTRGQQVTLSCSPISGHRSVSWYQQTPGQGLQFLFEYFSETQRNKGNFPGRFSGRQFSNSRSEMNVSTLELGDSALYLCASSLAQAPGTGELFFGEGSRLTVL.

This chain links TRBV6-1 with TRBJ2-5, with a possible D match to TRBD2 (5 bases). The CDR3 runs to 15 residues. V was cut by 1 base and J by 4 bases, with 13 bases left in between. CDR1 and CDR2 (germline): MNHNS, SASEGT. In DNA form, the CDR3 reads TGTGCCAGCAGTGAAGAGTGGGCAGGAGGAGAGACCCAGTACTTC. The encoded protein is CASSEEWAGGETQYF.

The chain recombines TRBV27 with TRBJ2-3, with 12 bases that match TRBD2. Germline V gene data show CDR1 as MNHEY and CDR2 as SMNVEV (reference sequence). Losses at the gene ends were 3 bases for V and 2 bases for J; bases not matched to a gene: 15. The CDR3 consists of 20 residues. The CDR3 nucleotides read TGTGCCAGCAGTTTGGGGGCTAGCGGGGGGGCCCCTTACCCCACAGATACGCAGTATTTT. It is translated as CASSLGASGGAPYPTDTQYF.

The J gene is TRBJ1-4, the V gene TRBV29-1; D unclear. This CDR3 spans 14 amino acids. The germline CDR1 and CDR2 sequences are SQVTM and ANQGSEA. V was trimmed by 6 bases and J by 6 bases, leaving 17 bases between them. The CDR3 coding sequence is TGCAGCGTCCAAATACCCCCTGGGGATGAAAAACTGTTTTTT. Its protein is CSVQIPPGDEKLFF.

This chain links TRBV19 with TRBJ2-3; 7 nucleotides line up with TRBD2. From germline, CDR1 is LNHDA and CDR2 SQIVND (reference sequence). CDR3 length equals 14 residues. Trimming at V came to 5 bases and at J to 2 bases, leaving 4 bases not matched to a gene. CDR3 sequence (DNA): TGTGCCAGTAGTCTGGGGGGGATCACAGATACGCAGTATTTT. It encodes CASSLGGITDTQYF.

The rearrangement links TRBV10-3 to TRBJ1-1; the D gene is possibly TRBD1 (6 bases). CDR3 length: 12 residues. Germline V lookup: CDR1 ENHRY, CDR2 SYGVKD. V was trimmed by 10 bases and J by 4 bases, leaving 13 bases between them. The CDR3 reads CATRGEGTEAFF. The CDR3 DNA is TGTGCCACCAGGGGCGAAGGCACTGAAGCTTTCTTT.

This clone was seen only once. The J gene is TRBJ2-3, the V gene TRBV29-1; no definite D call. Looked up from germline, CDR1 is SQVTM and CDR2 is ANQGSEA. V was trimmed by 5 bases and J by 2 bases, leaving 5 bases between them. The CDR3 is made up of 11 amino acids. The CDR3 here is CSVRDTDTQYF. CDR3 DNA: TGCAGCGTTAGGGACACAGATACGCAGTATTTT.